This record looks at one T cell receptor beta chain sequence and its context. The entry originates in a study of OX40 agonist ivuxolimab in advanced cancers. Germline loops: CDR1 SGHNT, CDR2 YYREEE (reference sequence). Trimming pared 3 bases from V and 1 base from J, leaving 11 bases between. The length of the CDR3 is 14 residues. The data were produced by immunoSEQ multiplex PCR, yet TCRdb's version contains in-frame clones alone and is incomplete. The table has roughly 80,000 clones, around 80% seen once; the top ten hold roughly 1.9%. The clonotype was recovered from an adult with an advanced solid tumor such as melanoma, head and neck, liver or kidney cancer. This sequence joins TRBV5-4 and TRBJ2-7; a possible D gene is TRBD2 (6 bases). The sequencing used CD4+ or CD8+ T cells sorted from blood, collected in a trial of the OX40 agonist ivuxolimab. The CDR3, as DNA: TGTGCCAGCAGCTCGCCACGGGGGTCCTACGAGCAGTACTTC. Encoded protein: CASSSPRGSYEQYF.